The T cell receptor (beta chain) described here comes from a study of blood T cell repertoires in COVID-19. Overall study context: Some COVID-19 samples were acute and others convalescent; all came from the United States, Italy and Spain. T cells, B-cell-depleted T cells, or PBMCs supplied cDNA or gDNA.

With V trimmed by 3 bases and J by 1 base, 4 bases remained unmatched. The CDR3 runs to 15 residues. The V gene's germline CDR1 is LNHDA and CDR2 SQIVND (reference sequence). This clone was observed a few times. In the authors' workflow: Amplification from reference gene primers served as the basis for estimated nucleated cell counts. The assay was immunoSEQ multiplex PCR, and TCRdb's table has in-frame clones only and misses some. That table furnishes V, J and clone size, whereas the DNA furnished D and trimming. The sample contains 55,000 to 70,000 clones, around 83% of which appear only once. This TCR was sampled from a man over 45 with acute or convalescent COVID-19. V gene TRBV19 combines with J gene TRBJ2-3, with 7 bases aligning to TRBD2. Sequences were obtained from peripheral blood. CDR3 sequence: CASSIRRGGTDTQYF. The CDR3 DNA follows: TGTGCCAGTAGTATCAGACGGGGGGGCACAGATACGCAGTATTTT.